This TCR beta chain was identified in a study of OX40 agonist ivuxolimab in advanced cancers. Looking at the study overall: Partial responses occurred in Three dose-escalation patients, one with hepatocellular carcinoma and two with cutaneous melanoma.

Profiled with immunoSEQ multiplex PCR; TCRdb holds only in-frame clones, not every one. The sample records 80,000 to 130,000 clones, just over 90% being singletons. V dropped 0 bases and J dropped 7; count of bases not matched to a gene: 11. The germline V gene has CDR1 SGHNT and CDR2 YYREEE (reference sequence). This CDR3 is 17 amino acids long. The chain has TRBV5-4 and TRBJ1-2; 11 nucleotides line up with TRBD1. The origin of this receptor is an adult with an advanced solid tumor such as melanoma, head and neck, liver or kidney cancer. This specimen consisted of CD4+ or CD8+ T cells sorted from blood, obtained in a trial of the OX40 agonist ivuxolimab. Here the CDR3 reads CASSLVLTGTGGFGYTF. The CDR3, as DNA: TGTGCCAGCAGCTTGGTCCTTACCGGGACAGGGGGTTTTGGCTACACCTTC.